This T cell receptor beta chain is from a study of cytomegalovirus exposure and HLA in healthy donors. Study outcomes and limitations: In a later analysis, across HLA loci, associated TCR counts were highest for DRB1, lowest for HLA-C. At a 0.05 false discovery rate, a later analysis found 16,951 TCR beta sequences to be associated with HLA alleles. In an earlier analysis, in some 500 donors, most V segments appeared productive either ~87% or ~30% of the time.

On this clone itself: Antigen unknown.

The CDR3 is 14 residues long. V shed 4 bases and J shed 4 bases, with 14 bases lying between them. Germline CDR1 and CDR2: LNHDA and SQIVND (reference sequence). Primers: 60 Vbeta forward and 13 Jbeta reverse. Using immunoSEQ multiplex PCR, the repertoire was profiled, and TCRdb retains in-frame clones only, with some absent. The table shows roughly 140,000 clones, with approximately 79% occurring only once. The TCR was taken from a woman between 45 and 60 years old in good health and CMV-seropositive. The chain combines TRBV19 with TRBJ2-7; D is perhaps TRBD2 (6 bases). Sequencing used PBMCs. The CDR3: CASSTAVAGYEQYF. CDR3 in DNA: TGTGCCAGTAGTACTGCCGTCGCGGGGTACGAGCAGTACTTC.